This T cell receptor beta chain emerged from a study of cytomegalovirus exposure and HLA in healthy donors. Background on the study: Across around 400 genotyped donors, roughly 85% landed in the Caucasian-associated ancestry cluster. Study results and limitations: Follow-up analysis later connected one missense variant in DCLRE1C with trimming of TCR beta V- and J-genes.

Primers for the PCR totalled 60 Vbeta and 13 Jbeta. Authors' processing steps: As a later analysis found, there were 80 million or so unique TCR beta chains, of which roughly 11 million were shared. The protocol was immunoSEQ multiplex PCR, while the TCRdb copy is restricted to in-frame clones and leaves out a portion. The DNA was the basis for D and trimming; V, J and clone size are from that table. Among more than 95,000 clones listed, roughly three quarters were seen once. This clone was recorded once. Its target is not known. This CDR3 is built from 17 residues. V was trimmed by 3 bases and J by 4 bases, leaving 21 bases between them. In germline, CDR1 is LNHDA, CDR2 SQIVND (reference sequence).

The sequenced sample was PBMCs. V gene TRBV19 combines with J gene TRBJ1-2; D is unclear. The origin of this receptor is a young man in good health and CMV-seronegative. CDR3 bases: TGTGCCAGTAGTATTATCCGGAAGGACTTCCGACTCTATGGCTACACCTTC. This sequence encodes CASSIIRKDFRLYGYTF.